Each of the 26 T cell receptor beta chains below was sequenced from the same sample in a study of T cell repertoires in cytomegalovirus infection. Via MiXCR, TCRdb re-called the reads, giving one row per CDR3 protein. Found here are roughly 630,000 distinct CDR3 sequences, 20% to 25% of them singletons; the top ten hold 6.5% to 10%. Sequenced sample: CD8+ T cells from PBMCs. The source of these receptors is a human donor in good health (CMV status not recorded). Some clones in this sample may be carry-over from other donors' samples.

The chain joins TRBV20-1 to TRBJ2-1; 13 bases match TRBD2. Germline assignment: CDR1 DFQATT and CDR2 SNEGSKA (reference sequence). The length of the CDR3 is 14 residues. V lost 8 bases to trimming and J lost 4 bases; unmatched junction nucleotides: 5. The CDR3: CSTRGLAGYNEQFF. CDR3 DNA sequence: TGCAGTACCCGGGGACTAGCGGGGTACAATGAGCAGTTCTTC.

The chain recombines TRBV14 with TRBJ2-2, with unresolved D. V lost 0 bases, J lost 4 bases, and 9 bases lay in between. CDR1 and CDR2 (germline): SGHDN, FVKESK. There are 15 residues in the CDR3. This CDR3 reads CASSQEGSFTGELFF. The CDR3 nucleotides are TGTGCCAGCAGCCAAGAAGGCTCCTTCACCGGGGAGCTGTTTTTT.

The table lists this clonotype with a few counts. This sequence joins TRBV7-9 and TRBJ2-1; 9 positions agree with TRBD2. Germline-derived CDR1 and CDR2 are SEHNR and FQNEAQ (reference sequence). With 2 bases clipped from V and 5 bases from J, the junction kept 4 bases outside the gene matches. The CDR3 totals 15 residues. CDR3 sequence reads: CASSLIAGENNEQFF. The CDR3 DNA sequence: TGTGCCAGCAGCTTAATAGCGGGGGAGAACAATGAGCAGTTCTTC. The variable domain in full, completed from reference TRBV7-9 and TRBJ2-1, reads DTGVSQNPRHKITKRGQNVTFRCDPISEHNRLYWYRQTLGQGPEFLTYFQNEAQLEKSRLLSDRFSAERPKGSFSTLEIQRTEQGDSAMYLCASSLIAGENNEQFFGPGTRLTVL.

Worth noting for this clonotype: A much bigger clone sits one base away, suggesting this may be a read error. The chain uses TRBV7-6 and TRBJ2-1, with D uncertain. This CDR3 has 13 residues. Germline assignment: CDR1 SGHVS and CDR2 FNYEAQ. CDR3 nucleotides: TGTGCCTGCAGCTTAAATTTGATTAATGAGCAGTTCTTC. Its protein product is CACSLNLINEQFF.

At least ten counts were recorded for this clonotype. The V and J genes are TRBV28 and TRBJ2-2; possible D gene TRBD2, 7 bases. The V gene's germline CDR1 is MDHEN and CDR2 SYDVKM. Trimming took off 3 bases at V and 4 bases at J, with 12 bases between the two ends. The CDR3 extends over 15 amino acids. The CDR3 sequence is CASSLRGRATGELFF. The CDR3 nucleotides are TGTGCCAGCAGTTTGCGGGGGCGAGCCACCGGGGAGCTGTTTTTT.

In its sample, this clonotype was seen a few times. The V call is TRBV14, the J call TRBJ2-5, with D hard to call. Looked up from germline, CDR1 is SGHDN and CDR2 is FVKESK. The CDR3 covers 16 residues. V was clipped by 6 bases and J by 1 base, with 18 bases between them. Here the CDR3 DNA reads TGTGCCAGCAGTCAGGAGCTACAGTCCCCCCAAGAGACCCAGTACTTC. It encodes CASSQELQSPQETQYF. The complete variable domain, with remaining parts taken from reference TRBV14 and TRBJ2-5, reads EAGVTQFPSHSVIEKGQTVTLRCDPISGHDNLYWYRRVMGKEIKFLLHFVKESKQDESGMPNNRFLAERTGGTYSTLKVQPAELEDSGVYFCASSQELQSPQETQYFGPGTRLLVL.

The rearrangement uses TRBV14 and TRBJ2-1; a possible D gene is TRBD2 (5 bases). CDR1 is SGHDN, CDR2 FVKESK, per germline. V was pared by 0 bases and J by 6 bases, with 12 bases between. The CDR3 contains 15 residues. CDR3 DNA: TGTGCCAGCAGCCAAGAGGCTAGCTGGGTCAATGAGCAGTTCTTC. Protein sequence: CASSQEASWVNEQFF.

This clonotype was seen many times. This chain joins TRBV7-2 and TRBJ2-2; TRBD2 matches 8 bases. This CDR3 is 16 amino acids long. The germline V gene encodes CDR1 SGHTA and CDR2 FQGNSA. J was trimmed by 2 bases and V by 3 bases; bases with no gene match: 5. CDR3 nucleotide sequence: TGTGCCAGCAGCTTCGCGGGGGGCCTAAACACCGGGGAGCTGTTTTTT. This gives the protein CASSFAGGLNTGELFF.

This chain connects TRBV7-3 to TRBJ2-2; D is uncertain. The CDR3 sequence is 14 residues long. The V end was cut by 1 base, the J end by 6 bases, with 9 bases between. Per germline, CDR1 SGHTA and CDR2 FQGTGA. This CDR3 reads CASSLNGVAGELFF. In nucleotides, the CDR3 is TGTGCCAGCAGCTTAAATGGGGTGGCCGGGGAGCTGTTTTTT.

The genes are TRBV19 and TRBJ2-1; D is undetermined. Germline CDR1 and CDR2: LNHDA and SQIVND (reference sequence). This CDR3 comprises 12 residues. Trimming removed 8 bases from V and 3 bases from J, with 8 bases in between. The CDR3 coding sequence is TGTGCCAGTCAGGAGAACTACAATGAGCAGTTCTTC. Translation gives CASQENYNEQFF.

The CDR3: CASTPRMRGYGYTF. CDR3 bases: TGTGCCAGCACCCCAAGGATGCGGGGCTATGGCTACACCTTC. This rearrangement joins TRBV28 to TRBJ1-2; D remains unclear. The CDR3 consists of 14 residues. The V gene lost 7 bases and the J gene lost 4 bases, with 16 bases spanning the gap. Germline V gene lookup returns CDR1 MDHEN and CDR2 SYDVKM.

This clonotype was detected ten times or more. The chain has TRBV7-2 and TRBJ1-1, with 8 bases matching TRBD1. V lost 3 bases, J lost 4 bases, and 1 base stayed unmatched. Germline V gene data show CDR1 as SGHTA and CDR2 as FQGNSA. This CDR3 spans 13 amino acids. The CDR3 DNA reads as TGTGCCAGCAGCTTTGGACAGGGCACTGAAGCTTTCTTT. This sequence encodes CASSFGQGTEAFF.

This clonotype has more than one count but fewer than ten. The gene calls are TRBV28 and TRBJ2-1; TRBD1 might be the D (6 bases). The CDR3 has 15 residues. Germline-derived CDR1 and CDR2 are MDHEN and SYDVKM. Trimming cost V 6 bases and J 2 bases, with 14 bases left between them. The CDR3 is CASRDTGSPYNEQFF. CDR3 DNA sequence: TGTGCCAGCAGGGATACAGGGAGTCCCTACAATGAGCAGTTCTTC.

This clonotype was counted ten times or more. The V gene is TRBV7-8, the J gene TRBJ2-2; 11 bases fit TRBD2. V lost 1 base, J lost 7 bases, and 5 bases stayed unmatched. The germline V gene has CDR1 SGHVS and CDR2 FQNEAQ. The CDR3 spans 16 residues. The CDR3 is CASSLVAGGPGGELFF. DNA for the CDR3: TGTGCCAGCAGCTTAGTAGCGGGGGGGCCCGGCGGGGAGCTGTTTTTT.

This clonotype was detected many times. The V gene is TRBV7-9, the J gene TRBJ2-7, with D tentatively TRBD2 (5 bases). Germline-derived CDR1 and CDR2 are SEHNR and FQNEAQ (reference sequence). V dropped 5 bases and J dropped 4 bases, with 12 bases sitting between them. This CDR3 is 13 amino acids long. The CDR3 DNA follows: TGTGCCAGCAGCGGCGGACTCGAGTACGAGCAGTACTTC. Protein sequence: CASSGGLEYEQYF.

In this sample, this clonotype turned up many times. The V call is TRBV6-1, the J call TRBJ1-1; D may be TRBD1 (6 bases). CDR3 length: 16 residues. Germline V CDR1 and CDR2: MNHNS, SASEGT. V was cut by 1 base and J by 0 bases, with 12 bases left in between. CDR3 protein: CASSEGPGAMNTEAFF. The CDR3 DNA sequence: TGTGCCAGCAGTGAAGGGCCAGGGGCCATGAACACTGAAGCTTTCTTT.

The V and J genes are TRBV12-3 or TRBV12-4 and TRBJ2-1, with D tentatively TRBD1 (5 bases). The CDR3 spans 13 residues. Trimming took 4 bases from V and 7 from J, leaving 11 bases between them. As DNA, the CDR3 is TGTGCCAGCAGTTGGGGCCCGGGTAATGAGCAGTTCTTC. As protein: CASSWGPGNEQFF.

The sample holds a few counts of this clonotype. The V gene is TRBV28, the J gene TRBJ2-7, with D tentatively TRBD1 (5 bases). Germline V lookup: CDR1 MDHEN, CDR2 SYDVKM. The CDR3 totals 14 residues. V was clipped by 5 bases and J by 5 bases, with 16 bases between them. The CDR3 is CASSPPSRVHEQYV. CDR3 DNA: TGTGCCAGCAGTCCCCCCAGCAGGGTCCACGAGCAGTACGTC.

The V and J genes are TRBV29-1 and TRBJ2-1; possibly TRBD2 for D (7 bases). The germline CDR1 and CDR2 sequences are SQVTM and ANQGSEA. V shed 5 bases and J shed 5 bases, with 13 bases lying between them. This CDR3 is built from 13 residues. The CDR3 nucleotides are TGCAGCGTTTTAGGGGGAGGGGACAATGAGCAGTTCTTC. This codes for CSVLGGGDNEQFF.

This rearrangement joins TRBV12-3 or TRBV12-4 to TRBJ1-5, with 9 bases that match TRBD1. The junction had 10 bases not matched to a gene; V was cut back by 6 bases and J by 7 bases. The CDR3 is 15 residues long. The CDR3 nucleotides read TGTGCCAGCAGCCCAGGACAGGGGAGTTTGCAGCCCCAGCATTTT. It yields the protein CASSPGQGSLQPQHF.

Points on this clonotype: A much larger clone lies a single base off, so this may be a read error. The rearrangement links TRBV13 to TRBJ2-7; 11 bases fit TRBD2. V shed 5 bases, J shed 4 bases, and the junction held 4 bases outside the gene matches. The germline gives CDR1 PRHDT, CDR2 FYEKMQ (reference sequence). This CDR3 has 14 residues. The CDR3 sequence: CASSPGLAAYEQYF. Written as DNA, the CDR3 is TGTGCCAGCAGCCCGGGACTAGCGGCGTACGAGCAGTACTTC.

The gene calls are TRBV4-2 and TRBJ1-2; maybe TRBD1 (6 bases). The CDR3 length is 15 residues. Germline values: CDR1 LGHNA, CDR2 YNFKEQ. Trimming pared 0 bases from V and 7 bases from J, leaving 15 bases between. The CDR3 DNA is TGTGCCAGCAGCCAAGATTTTTCAGGGGCTATTGGCTACACCTTC. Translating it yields CASSQDFSGAIGYTF.

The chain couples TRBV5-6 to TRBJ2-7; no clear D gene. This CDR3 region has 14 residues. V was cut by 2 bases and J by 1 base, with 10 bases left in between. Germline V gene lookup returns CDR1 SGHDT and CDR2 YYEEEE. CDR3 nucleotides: TGTGCCAGCAGCTTAGGTTTACGGTCCTACGAGCAGTACGTC. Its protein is CASSLGLRSYEQYV.

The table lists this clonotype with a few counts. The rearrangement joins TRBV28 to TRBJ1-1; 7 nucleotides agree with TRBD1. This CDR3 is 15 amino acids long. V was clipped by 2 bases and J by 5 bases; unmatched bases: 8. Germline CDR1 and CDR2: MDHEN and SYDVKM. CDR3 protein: CASSLRRQGGTEAFF. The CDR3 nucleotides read TGTGCCAGCAGTTTAAGGAGACAGGGAGGGACTGAAGCTTTCTTT.

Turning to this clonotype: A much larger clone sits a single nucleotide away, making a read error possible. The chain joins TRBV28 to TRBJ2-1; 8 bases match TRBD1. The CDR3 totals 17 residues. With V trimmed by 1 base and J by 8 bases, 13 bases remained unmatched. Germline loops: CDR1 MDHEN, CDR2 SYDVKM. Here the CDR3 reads CASSLLVGTGRRDEQFF. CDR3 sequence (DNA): TGTGCCAGCAGTTTATTGGTCGGGACAGGCCGTAGAGATGAGCAGTTCTTC. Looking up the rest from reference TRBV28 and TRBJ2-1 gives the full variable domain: DVKVTQSSRYLVKRTGEKVFLECVQDMDHENMFWYRQDPGLGLRLIYFSYDVKMKEKGDIPEGYSVSREKKERFSLILESASTNQTSMYLCASSLLVGTGRRDEQFFGPGTRLTVL.

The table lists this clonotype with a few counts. CDR3 bases: TGTGCCAGCGGAATTTTAGCCAACACTGAAGCTTTCTTT. Translated: CASGILANTEAFF. The chain links TRBV6-2 or TRBV6-3 to TRBJ1-1; D remains unclear. The CDR3 totals 13 residues. The V gene's germline CDR1 is MNHEY and CDR2 SVGEGT. V was clipped by 8 bases and J by 2 bases, with 12 bases between them.